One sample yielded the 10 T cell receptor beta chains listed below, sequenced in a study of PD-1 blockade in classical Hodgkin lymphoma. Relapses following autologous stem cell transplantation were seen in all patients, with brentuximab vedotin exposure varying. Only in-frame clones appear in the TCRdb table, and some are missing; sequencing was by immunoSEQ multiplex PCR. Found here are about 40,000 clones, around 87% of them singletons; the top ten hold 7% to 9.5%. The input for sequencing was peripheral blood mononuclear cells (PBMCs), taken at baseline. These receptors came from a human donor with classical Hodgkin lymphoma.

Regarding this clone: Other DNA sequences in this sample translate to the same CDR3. CDR3 coding DNA: TGTGCCAGCAGGGGATCTGGGGCCAACGTCCTGACTTTC. It codes for CASRGSGANVLTF. The rearrangement joins TRBV27 to TRBJ2-6; no definite D call. V was trimmed by 6 bases and J by 1 base, leaving 4 bases between them. CDR3 size: 13 residues. In germline, CDR1 is MNHEY, CDR2 SMNVEV (reference sequence).

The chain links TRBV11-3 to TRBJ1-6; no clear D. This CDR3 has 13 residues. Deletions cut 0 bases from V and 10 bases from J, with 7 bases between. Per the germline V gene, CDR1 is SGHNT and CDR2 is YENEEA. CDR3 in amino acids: CASSLDPGSPLHF. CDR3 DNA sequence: TGTGCCAGCAGCTTAGATCCGGGATCACCCCTCCACTTT.

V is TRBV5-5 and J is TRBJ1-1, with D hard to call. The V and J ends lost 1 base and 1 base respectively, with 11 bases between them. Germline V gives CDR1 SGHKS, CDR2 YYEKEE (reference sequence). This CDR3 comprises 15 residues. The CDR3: CASSLKEPSNTEAFF. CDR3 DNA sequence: TGTGCCAGCAGCTTGAAAGAGCCATCGAACACTGAAGCTTTCTTT.

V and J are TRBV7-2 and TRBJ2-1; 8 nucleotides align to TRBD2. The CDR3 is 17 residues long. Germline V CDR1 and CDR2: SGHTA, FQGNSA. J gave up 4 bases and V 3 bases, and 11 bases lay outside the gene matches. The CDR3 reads CASSFWVGAGGYNEQFF. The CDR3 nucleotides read TGTGCCAGCAGCTTCTGGGTAGGGGCGGGGGGTTACAATGAGCAGTTCTTC.

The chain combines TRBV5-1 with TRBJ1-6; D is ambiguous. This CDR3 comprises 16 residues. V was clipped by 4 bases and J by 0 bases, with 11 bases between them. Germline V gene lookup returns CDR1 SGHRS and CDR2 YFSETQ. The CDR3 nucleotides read TGCGCCAGCAGCATGGTAGAGAGCTCCTATAATTCACCCCTCCACTTT. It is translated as CASSMVESSYNSPLHF.

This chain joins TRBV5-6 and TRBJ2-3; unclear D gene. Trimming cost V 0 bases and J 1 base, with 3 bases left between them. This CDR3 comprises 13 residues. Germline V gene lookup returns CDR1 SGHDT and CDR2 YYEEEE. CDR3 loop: CASSLAGTDTQYF. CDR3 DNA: TGTGCCAGCAGCTTGGCGGGCACAGATACGCAGTATTTT.

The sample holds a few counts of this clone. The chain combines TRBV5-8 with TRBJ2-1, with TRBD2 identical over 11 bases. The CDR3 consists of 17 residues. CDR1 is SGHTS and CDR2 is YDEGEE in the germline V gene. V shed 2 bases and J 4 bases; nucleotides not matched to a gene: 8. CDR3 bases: TGTGCCAGCAGCTTTGTACCGGGACTAGCGGCTTACAATGAGCAGTTCTTC. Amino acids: CASSFVPGLAAYNEQFF.

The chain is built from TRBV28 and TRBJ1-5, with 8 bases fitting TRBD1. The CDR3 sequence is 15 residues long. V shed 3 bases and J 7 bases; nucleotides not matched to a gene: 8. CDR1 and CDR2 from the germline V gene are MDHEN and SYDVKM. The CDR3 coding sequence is TGTGCCAGCAGTTTCGCCAGGGGGCTAGAGCAGCCCCAGCATTTT. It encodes CASSFARGLEQPQHF.

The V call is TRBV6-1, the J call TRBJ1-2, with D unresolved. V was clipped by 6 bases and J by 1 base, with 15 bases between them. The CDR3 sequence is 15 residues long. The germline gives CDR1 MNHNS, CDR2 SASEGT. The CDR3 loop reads CASSPWKGLNYGYTF. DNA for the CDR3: TGTGCCAGCAGCCCCTGGAAAGGGCTTAACTATGGCTACACCTTC.

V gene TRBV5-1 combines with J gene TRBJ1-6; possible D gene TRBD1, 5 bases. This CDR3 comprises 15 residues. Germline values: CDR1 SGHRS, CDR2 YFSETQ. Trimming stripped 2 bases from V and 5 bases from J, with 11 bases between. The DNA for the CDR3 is TGCGCCAGCAGCTTTTCAGGGAACAATAATTCACCCCTCCACTTT. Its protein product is CASSFSGNNNSPLHF.